Following are 28 T cell receptor beta chains from one sample sequenced in a study of blood T cell repertoires in COVID-19. Data came from immunoSEQ multiplex PCR; TCRdb stores just in-frame clones and leaves some out. The profile shows around 110,000 clones, roughly four fifths of them singletons. Source material: peripheral blood. All receptors derive from a woman between 55 and 75 years old with acute or convalescent COVID-19.

In regard to this clone: Additional DNA sequences in this sample encode the identical CDR3. The V gene is TRBV2, the J gene TRBJ1-1, with D tentatively TRBD1 (6 bases). The V end was cut by 6 bases, the J end by 1 base, with 9 bases between. The CDR3 extends over 13 amino acids. The V gene's germline CDR1 is SNHLY and CDR2 FYNNEI. Written as DNA, the CDR3 is TGTGCCAGCAGCCTACAGGGGAACACTGAAGCTTTCTTT. It encodes CASSLQGNTEAFF.

As DNA, the CDR3 is TGCGCCAGCAACCTTAACCCGGGGGGATCCTACGAGCAGTACTTC. It encodes CASNLNPGGSYEQYF. The chain couples TRBV5-1 to TRBJ2-7; TRBD2 agrees at 7 bases. Trimming removed 6 bases from V and 1 base from J; junction bases left unmatched: 10. Germline values: CDR1 SGHRS, CDR2 YFSETQ. The CDR3 loop spans 15 amino acids.

The genes are TRBV11-3 and TRBJ2-3; possibly TRBD2 for D (5 bases). CDR1 SGHNT and CDR2 YENEEA come from the germline V gene. Trimming pared 1 base from V and 6 bases from J, leaving 14 bases between. The CDR3 runs to 15 residues. CDR3 amino acids: CASSLGSGNSDTQYF. CDR3 bases: TGTGCCAGCAGCTTAGGGAGCGGAAACTCGGATACGCAGTATTTT.

The CDR3 reads CSGGQGNEKLFF. The CDR3 DNA reads as TGCAGCGGGGGACAGGGTAATGAAAAACTGTTTTTT. The gene calls are TRBV29-1 and TRBJ1-4, with 9 bases lining up with TRBD1. In germline, CDR1 is SQVTM, CDR2 ANQGSEA. This CDR3 comprises 12 residues. Trimming cost V 7 bases and J 4 bases; bases outside gene matches: 1.

The V gene is TRBV11-2, the J gene TRBJ1-1; the D is unclear. Looked up from germline, CDR1 is SGHAT and CDR2 is FQNNGV. The CDR3 sequence is 14 residues long. V was cut by 0 bases and J by 4 bases, with 9 bases left in between. The CDR3 sequence: CASSLDALGTEAFF. The DNA of the CDR3 is TGTGCCAGCAGCTTAGATGCGCTAGGCACTGAAGCTTTCTTT.

This clone appeared once. The rearrangement links TRBV7-3 to TRBJ2-1; the D gene is possibly TRBD2 (6 bases). The V gene's germline CDR1 is SGHTA and CDR2 FQGTGA. The CDR3 sequence is 14 residues long. V dropped 4 bases and J dropped 9 bases, with 16 bases sitting between them. Here the CDR3 DNA reads TGTGCCAGCAGCTCTAACGGCCAGGGAGGTGAGCAGTTCTTC. Amino acids: CASSSNGQGGEQFF.

V gene TRBV5-4 combines with J gene TRBJ2-7; TRBD2 matches at 7 bases. The length of the CDR3 is 13 residues. Germline V gene lookup returns CDR1 SGHNT and CDR2 YYREEE (reference sequence). V lost 3 bases to trimming and J lost 3 bases; unmatched junction nucleotides: 3. CDR3: CASSWGGSYEQYF. CDR3 nucleotide sequence: TGTGCCAGCAGCTGGGGGGGTAGCTACGAGCAGTACTTC.

This chain links TRBV6-5 with TRBJ2-4; D is uncertain. Germline CDR1 is MNHEY and CDR2 is SVGAGI. This CDR3 has 13 amino acids. Trimming removed 2 bases at V and 4 bases at J, with 6 bases between. This CDR3 reads CASSYGQKNIQYF. Written as DNA, the CDR3 is TGTGCCAGCAGTTACGGGCAGAAAAACATTCAGTACTTC.

The chain joins TRBV7-8 to TRBJ2-1; 7 positions agree with TRBD2. Losses at the gene ends were 7 bases for V and 0 bases for J; bases not matched to a gene: 9. The CDR3 totals 16 residues. CDR1 is SGHVS and CDR2 is FQNEAQ in the germline V gene. CDR3 coding DNA: TGTGCCAGCACCGGTCCCGGCGGGAGCTCCTACAATGAGCAGTTCTTC. Translated, it gives CASTGPGGSSYNEQFF.

The chain couples TRBV5-1 to TRBJ1-5; no firm D call. The CDR3 runs 13 residues. In germline, CDR1 is SGHRS, CDR2 YFSETQ. Trimming removed 0 bases at V and 8 bases at J, with 9 bases between. In nucleotides, the CDR3 is TGCGCCAGCAGCTTGGCCGGGAAGGAGCCCCAGCATTTT. Translated, it gives CASSLAGKEPQHF.

This clone was detected once. CDR3 nucleotides: TGTGCCAGCAGTTACTATGGGGCTGGAAAGGGCTACACCTTC. Its protein is CASSYYGAGKGYTF. The chain is built from TRBV6-5 and TRBJ1-2, with a tentative D call TRBD1 (5 bases). Germline V lookup: CDR1 MNHEY, CDR2 SVGAGI. V lost 1 base and J 8 bases, leaving 14 bases between the germline ends. The CDR3 length is 14 residues.

The chain recombines TRBV6-5 with TRBJ1-5; 8 bases map to TRBD1. After removal of 4 bases from V and 2 bases from J, the junction contained 4 bases not matched to a gene. Germline V gene lookup returns CDR1 MNHEY and CDR2 SVGAGI. This CDR3 contains 15 residues. CDR3 protein: CASSLDRAGNQPQHF. The CDR3 coding sequence is TGTGCCAGCAGTTTGGACAGGGCCGGCAATCAGCCCCAGCATTTT.

This rearrangement joins TRBV6-1 to TRBJ2-3; 10 bases match TRBD2. The CDR3 extends over 16 amino acids. From germline, CDR1 is MNHNS and CDR2 SASEGT. Losses at the gene ends were 1 base for V and 3 bases for J; bases not matched to a gene: 4. CDR3 DNA: TGTGCCAGCAGTGAAGGAGCGGGGGGGGCGACAGATACGCAGTATTTT. This encodes CASSEGAGGATDTQYF.

The CDR3 sequence is CASSFTGTLFVGTDTQYF. The CDR3 nucleotides read TGTGCCAGCAGCTTTACTGGGACTCTTTTTGTTGGCACAGATACGCAGTATTTT. The chain couples TRBV11-2 to TRBJ2-3; D is possibly TRBD2 (6 bases). The germline V gene encodes CDR1 SGHAT and CDR2 FQNNGV. V was shortened by 3 bases and J by 1 base, with 20 bases between the two germline ends. The CDR3 totals 18 residues.

This clone has a handful of counts. The chain carries TRBV18 and TRBJ1-3, with 7 bases aligning to TRBD1. With 4 bases clipped from V and 4 bases from J, the junction kept 4 bases outside the gene matches. CDR1 is KGHSH and CDR2 is LQKENI in the germline V gene. CDR3 size: 14 residues. CDR3 sequence (DNA): TGTGCCAGCTCACTGGGACAGCAAGGAAACACCATATATTTT. Translation gives CASSLGQQGNTIYF.

As for this clone: In the same sample, other DNA sequences code for this CDR3. The rearrangement uses TRBV18 and TRBJ1-2; 10 bases are shared with TRBD1. Per germline, CDR1 KGHSH and CDR2 LQKENI. V was pared by 2 bases and J by 6 bases, with 0 bases of the junction left unmatched. This CDR3 region has 13 residues. DNA of the CDR3: TGTGCCAGCTCACCAGGACAGGGGGATGGCTACACCTTC. This translates into CASSPGQGDGYTF.

The chain links TRBV12-3 or TRBV12-4 to TRBJ2-5; D is perhaps TRBD2 (5 bases). V lost 7 bases and J lost 5, with 11 bases in between. CDR3 length equals 12 residues. Here the CDR3 DNA reads TGTGCCAGCAATACTAGGAGTGAGACCCAGTACTTC. It translates to CASNTRSETQYF.

This clone was recorded only once. This chain uses TRBV3-1 (or the pseudogene TRBV3-2) with TRBJ2-2, with D uncertain. The CDR3 runs 15 residues. Looked up from germline, CDR1 is LGHDT and CDR2 is YNNKEL (reference sequence). Trimming stripped 5 bases from V and 0 bases from J, with 10 bases between. The CDR3 coding sequence is TGTGCCAGCAGCTATGCCACACCGAACACCGGGGAGCTGTTTTTT. Its translation is CASSYATPNTGELFF.

This clone has a handful of counts. The chain is built from TRBV15 and TRBJ2-7, with TRBD2 as a possible D gene (7 bases). Germline CDR1 is LNHNV and CDR2 is YYDKDF (reference sequence). The CDR3 is 15 residues long. Trimming removed 0 bases from V and 4 bases from J, with 13 bases in between. The CDR3 sequence is CATSRDGGGPYEQYF. The CDR3 DNA follows: TGTGCCACCAGCAGAGATGGGGGGGGCCCTTACGAGCAGTACTTC.

A remark on this clone: One junction end disagrees with the germline gene, perhaps due to a read error. This chain connects TRBV6-6 to TRBJ2-7, with 8 bases lining up with TRBD1. The CDR3 contains 15 residues. The germline CDR1 and CDR2 sequences are MNHNY and SVGAGI (reference sequence). CDR3 DNA sequence: TGTGCCAGCAGTAACTCAGGGCAGGGGGCGGGCGAGCAGTACTTC. Encoded protein: CASSNSGQGAGEQYF.

This clone was recorded a few times. This chain uses TRBV19 with TRBJ2-7, with unresolved D. Germline V CDR1 and CDR2: LNHDA, SQIVND (reference sequence). With 6 bases removed from V and 3 bases from J, the gap between germline ends came to 15 bases. This CDR3 has 14 residues. DNA for the CDR3: TGTGCCAGTAGACGGAGCCCGACCGTCTACGAGCAGTACTTC. Amino acids: CASRRSPTVYEQYF.

This chain connects TRBV3-1 (or the pseudogene TRBV3-2) to TRBJ2-2, with 11 bases that match TRBD2. The ends lost 5 bases at V and 7 bases at J; junction bases unmatched: 15. The CDR3 consists of 18 residues. Germline CDR1 and CDR2: LGHDT and YNNKEL (reference sequence). This chain's CDR3 is CASSSRDGTSGSGGELFF. CDR3 in DNA: TGTGCCAGCAGCTCTCGAGACGGAACTAGCGGGAGTGGCGGGGAGCTGTTTTTT.

This clone was counted a single time. The chain recombines TRBV6-5 with TRBJ2-7, with 9 positions matching TRBD1. The germline CDR1 and CDR2 sequences are MNHEY and SVGAGI. This CDR3 has 15 residues. The V and J ends lost 6 bases and 1 base, in that order; junction bases with no gene match: 7. The chain's CDR3 is CASSNTGGRSYEQYF. CDR3 nucleotide sequence: TGTGCCAGCAGCAATACAGGGGGCAGGTCCTACGAGCAGTACTTC.

This clone was found a few times. The rearrangement links TRBV5-1 to TRBJ1-2; D is undetermined. The V gene's germline CDR1 is SGHRS and CDR2 YFSETQ. Trimming cost V 0 bases and J 2 bases, with 8 bases left between them. The CDR3 length is 14 residues. In DNA form, the CDR3 reads TGCGCCAGCAGCTTGGGCACCACAAACTATGGCTACACCTTC. Protein product: CASSLGTTNYGYTF.

The CDR3 is CASSLAPGGSSNSPLHF. The CDR3 DNA follows: TGTGCCAGCAGCTTGGCACCAGGGGGCTCCTCCAATTCACCCCTCCACTTT. V usage is TRBV5-4 and J usage is TRBJ1-6; 8 bases line up with TRBD1. The CDR3 is 17 residues long. CDR1 is SGHNT and CDR2 is YYREEE in the germline V gene (reference sequence). J gave up 7 bases and V 0 bases, and 9 bases lay outside the gene matches.

The rearrangement uses TRBV5-4 and TRBJ1-1; tentatively, D is TRBD1 (6 bases). The length of the CDR3 is 14 residues. The germline V gene has CDR1 SGHNT and CDR2 YYREEE (reference sequence). V was clipped by 4 bases and J by 2 bases, with 12 bases between them. CDR3 sequence reads: CASSLTGINTEAFF. The DNA of the CDR3 is TGTGCCAGCAGCCTTACAGGGATCAACACTGAAGCTTTCTTT.

V is TRBV6-2 or TRBV6-3 and J is TRBJ1-6; D ambiguous. Trimming removed 0 bases from V and 7 bases from J, with 13 bases in between. The CDR3 consists of 16 residues. Germline V gene data show CDR1 as MNHEY and CDR2 as SVGEGT. CDR3 sequence (DNA): TGTGCCAGCAGTTACTCCCGCCAGCAGAGGAATTCACCCCTCCACTTT. This codes for CASSYSRQQRNSPLHF.

This CDR3 is CASSQSVAGGTEAFF. The CDR3 DNA reads as TGTGCCAGCAGCCAATCGGTAGCCGGGGGCACTGAAGCTTTCTTT. This chain joins TRBV16 and TRBJ1-1; TRBD1 is a possible D gene (5 bases). Trimming took 0 bases from V and 4 from J, leaving 12 bases between them. The V gene's germline CDR1 is KGHSY and CDR2 FQNENV. The CDR3 covers 15 residues.